A single sample gave rise to the 19 T cell receptor beta chains below, sequenced in a study of blood T cell repertoires in COVID-19. The method was immunoSEQ multiplex PCR; TCRdb's version includes in-frame clones alone and lacks a portion of them. Of about 270,000 clones in the sample, roughly 86% are singletons; the top ten hold roughly 3%. The sample taken for sequencing was PBMCs or T cells enriched from blood (not recorded which). The origin of the receptors is a young woman who had recovered from COVID-19.

V gene TRBV12-2 combines with J gene TRBJ2-3; TRBD2 is the table's D call and was not checked against the DNA. TRBV12-2 is tagged as a pseudogene. The CDR3 is 14 amino acids. CDR3 nucleotide sequence: TGTGCAAGTCGCTTAAAGGAGGACACAGATACGCAGTATTTT. It encodes CASRLKEDTDTQYF.

V gene TRBV27 combines with J gene TRBJ2-1; D is possibly TRBD1 (6 bases). Germline CDR1 MNHEY, CDR2 SMNVEV (reference sequence). The V and J ends lost 5 bases and 0 bases respectively, with 23 bases between them. CDR3 length: 19 amino acids. Here the CDR3 reads CASSLLLDSQGSSYNEQFF. The CDR3 DNA follows: TGTGCCAGCAGTCTCCTCTTGGACAGCCAGGGGAGCTCCTACAATGAGCAGTTCTTC.

This chain connects TRBV11-2 to TRBJ1-1; D gene unclear. The germline V gene encodes CDR1 SGHAT and CDR2 FQNNGV. This CDR3 is 13 amino acids long. V lost 4 bases and J lost 2, with 8 bases in between. CDR3 DNA: TGTGCCAGCAGCTCAACAGAAAACACTGAAGCTTTCTTT. This translates into CASSSTENTEAFF.

The chain uses TRBV19 and TRBJ2-3, with 9 bases that match TRBD1. The germline gives CDR1 LNHDA, CDR2 SQIVND (reference sequence). The V gene end was trimmed by 1 base and the J gene end by 7 bases; junction bases not matched to a gene: 15. The length of the CDR3 is 18 residues. The CDR3 protein is CASSIGQGDAYGGNTQYF. In DNA form, the CDR3 reads TGTGCCAGTAGTATAGGACAGGGGGACGCCTACGGGGGTAATACGCAGTATTTT.

Here the CDR3 DNA reads TGTGCCAGCAGCCGGGGGGCTGGGGCCAACGTCCTGACTTTC. Its protein is CASSRGAGANVLTF. The chain joins TRBV6-4 to TRBJ2-6; TRBD2 matches 7 bases. The J segment lost 2 bases and the V segment lost 6 bases, leaving 1 base of the junction unmatched. The V gene's germline CDR1 is MRHNA and CDR2 SNTAGT. The length of the CDR3 is 14 residues.

The rearrangement joins TRBV19 to TRBJ2-5; TRBD1 matches 8 bases. The trim removed 6 bases at V and 4 bases at J, leaving 13 bases unmatched. Germline CDR1 LNHDA, CDR2 SQIVND (reference sequence). This CDR3 has 16 amino acids. CDR3 nucleotide sequence: TGTGCCAGTAGCGGACAGCAGGGGGCTCTGCGAGAGACCCAGTACTTC. It yields the protein CASSGQQGALRETQYF.

The chain is built from TRBV4-2 and TRBJ2-2; TRBD2 might be the D (7 bases). V lost 2 bases, J lost 6 bases, and 22 bases lay in between. CDR1 and CDR2 (germline): LGHNA, YNFKEQ. This CDR3 is built from 18 residues. This CDR3 reads CASSQFKGGLLYAGELFF. As DNA, the CDR3 is TGTGCCAGCAGCCAATTTAAGGGGGGGCTTTTATATGCCGGGGAGCTGTTTTTT.

This clone was observed a single time. The chain joins TRBV11-3 to TRBJ1-1; TRBD1 agrees at 9 bases. V lost 0 bases and J lost 3; bases outside the gene matches: 14. The CDR3 contains 19 residues. Germline CDR1 and CDR2: SGHNT and YENEEA. DNA of the CDR3: TGTGCCAGCAGCTTAGACCGCGAAACAGGGGGCGTAGAGGACACTGAAGCTTTCTTT. Its translation is CASSLDRETGGVEDTEAFF.

This chain connects TRBV12-3 or TRBV12-4 to TRBJ2-1, with 7 bases lining up with TRBD2. The CDR3 covers 12 residues. J was trimmed by 10 bases and V by 10 bases; bases with no gene match: 10. CDR3 DNA sequence: TGTGCCACCCAGCGGGGAAGTGGGGAGCAGTTCTTC. It encodes CATQRGSGEQFF.

As to this clone: The sample carries other DNA sequences with the same CDR3. The chain is built from TRBV12-3 or TRBV12-4 and TRBJ1-1; D is unresolved. Trimming took 1 base from V and 3 from J, leaving 6 bases between them. The CDR3 length is 13 residues. This CDR3 reads CASSLEADTEAFF. The CDR3 nucleotides are TGTGCCAGCAGTTTAGAGGCGGACACTGAAGCTTTCTTT.

This clone was detected only once. The chain carries TRBV27 and TRBJ2-7; TRBD1 matches at 8 bases. V shed 6 bases and J 4 bases; nucleotides not matched to a gene: 8. There are 14 residues in the CDR3. Germline CDR1 is MNHEY and CDR2 is SMNVEV (reference sequence). The CDR3 DNA sequence: TGTGCCAGCAGCTGGACAGGGACCTTATACGAGCAGTACTTC. It specifies CASSWTGTLYEQYF.

The chain uses TRBV3-1 (or the pseudogene TRBV3-2) and TRBJ2-6; 10 bases align to TRBD2. V lost 4 bases to trimming and J lost 1 base; unmatched junction nucleotides: 22. Germline V gene data show CDR1 as LGHDT and CDR2 as YNNKEL (reference sequence). The CDR3 has 23 amino acids. The CDR3 DNA reads as TGTGCCAGCAGCCCAAAAGACCTGGGGTTTAGCGGGGGGCGGAGTTCTGGGGCCAACGTCCTGACTTTC. Translated: CASSPKDLGFSGGRSSGANVLTF.

Points on this clone: Other DNA sequences of this sample code for an identical CDR3. CDR3 residues: CASSFKGLASYNEQFF. The CDR3 nucleotides are TGTGCCAGCAGCTTCAAGGGATTAGCGTCCTACAATGAGCAGTTCTTC. This rearrangement joins TRBV7-2 to TRBJ2-1, with a weak D call TRBD2 (5 bases). This CDR3 has 16 residues. V lost 3 bases and J 1 base, leaving 13 bases between the germline ends. Germline V CDR1 and CDR2: SGHTA, FQGNSA.

The CDR3 is CASSVDREMNTEAFF. The CDR3 DNA sequence: TGTGCCAGCAGTGTGGACAGGGAGATGAACACTGAAGCTTTCTTT. The chain has TRBV28 and TRBJ1-1, with TRBD1 identical over 8 bases. V gave up 5 bases and J gave up 0 bases; unmatched junction bases: 5. The CDR3 consists of 15 residues. Germline CDR1 reads MDHEN; CDR2 reads SYDVKM.

CDR3 DNA sequence: TGTGCCAGCAGTTACTCGAGCGGGGTGGGAGGCTACACCTTC. Amino acids: CASSYSSGVGGYTF. V is TRBV6-2 or TRBV6-3 and J is TRBJ1-2; D not certain. Germline V CDR1 and CDR2: MNHEY, SVGEGT. The CDR3 is 14 amino acids. V gave up 0 bases and J gave up 8 bases, with 13 bases separating them.

V and J are TRBV7-3 and TRBJ2-1; 8 positions agree with TRBD2. CDR3 length equals 19 residues. Per germline, CDR1 SGHTA and CDR2 FQGTGA. Unmatched junction bases numbered 14, after V lost 1 base and J lost 3 bases. The CDR3 DNA reads TGTGCCAGCAGCTTAATTGGCCCTTTGGGACTAGAAGTCTACAATGAGCAGTTCTTC. Protein product: CASSLIGPLGLEVYNEQFF.

V usage is TRBV30 and J usage is TRBJ2-7, with 9 bases that match TRBD1. The V gene's germline CDR1 is GTSNPN and CDR2 SVGIG (reference sequence). The CDR3 is made up of 12 amino acids. After removal of 6 bases from V and 2 bases from J, the junction contained 2 bases not matched to a gene. CDR3 amino acids: CACNRGPYEQYF. CDR3 DNA: TGTGCCTGCAACAGGGGGCCCTACGAGCAGTACTTC.

The V gene is TRBV5-1, the J gene TRBJ2-4; D possibly corresponds to TRBD1 (6 bases). V gave up 4 bases and J gave up 0 bases, with 14 bases separating them. CDR1 SGHRS and CDR2 YFSETQ come from the germline V gene. The CDR3 is 16 residues long. DNA of the CDR3: TGCGCCAGCAGCCCCGACAGGTTTTCAGCCAAAAACATTCAGTACTTC. Amino acid sequence: CASSPDRFSAKNIQYF. The full variable domain, rest sourced from reference TRBV5-1 and TRBJ2-4, is KAGVTQTPRYLIKTRGQQVTLSCSPISGHRSVSWYQQTPGQGLQFLFEYFSETQRNKGNFPGRFSGRQFSNSRSEMNVSTLELGDSALYLCASSPDRFSAKNIQYFGAGTRLSVL.

The V call is TRBV6-5, the J call TRBJ1-5; D might be TRBD1 (6 bases). This CDR3 has 15 residues. V shed 4 bases and J shed 0 bases, with 10 bases lying between them. Germline V lookup: CDR1 MNHEY, CDR2 SVGAGI. The CDR3, as DNA: TGTGCCAGCAGTTTGGACAGATATAGCAATCAGCCCCAGCATTTT. Encoded protein: CASSLDRYSNQPQHF.